Below are 23 T cell receptor beta chains sequenced from a single sample in a study of T cell responses to AZD1222 COVID-19 vaccine. Clones were sequenced by immunoSEQ multiplex PCR, and TCRdb holds only the in-frame ones, with some missing. The sample has some 110,000 clones, around nine tenths seen once. Sample: peripheral blood, taken on day 0 of AZD1222 vaccination. All receptors come from an adult in good health.

This clone was seen once. The chain couples TRBV12-3 or TRBV12-4 to TRBJ2-2; D gene unclear. The germline V and J ends were trimmed by 8 bases and 7 bases, with 11 bases remaining between them. The CDR3 has 12 residues. CDR3 residues: CASSLEIGELFF. The CDR3 coding sequence is TGTGCCAGCTCCCTGGAGATCGGGGAGCTGTTTTTT.

The chain employs TRBV7-8 and TRBJ1-6, with no clear D. V dropped 3 bases and J dropped 10 bases, with 10 bases sitting between them. Germline V CDR1 and CDR2: SGHVS, FQNEAQ. This CDR3 region has 13 residues. This CDR3 reads CASSFPGGSPLHF. The CDR3 DNA follows: TGTGCCAGCAGCTTTCCGGGTGGGTCACCCCTCCACTTT.

In DNA, the CDR3 is TGTGCCAGCAGCGCCAGCTACGAGCAGTACTTC. Its translation is CASSASYEQYF. The chain is built from TRBV2 and TRBJ2-7; no definite D call. Looked up from germline, CDR1 is SNHLY and CDR2 is FYNNEI. Trimming stripped 6 bases from V and 3 bases from J, with 6 bases between. This CDR3 is built from 11 residues.

The rearrangement joins TRBV19 to TRBJ2-5; TRBD2 matches at 7 bases. Looked up from germline, CDR1 is LNHDA and CDR2 is SQIVND (reference sequence). The V gene end was trimmed by 3 bases and the J gene end by 4 bases; junction bases not matched to a gene: 5. The CDR3 totals 14 residues. DNA for the CDR3: TGTGCCAGTAGTATCGGGGTAGCGGGAGAGACCCAGTACTTC. Its translation: CASSIGVAGETQYF.

J is TRBJ2-1 and V is TRBV18, with 14 bases aligning to TRBD2. CDR1 is KGHSH and CDR2 is LQKENI in the germline V gene. The CDR3 extends over 17 amino acids. V dropped 2 bases and J dropped 8; count of bases not matched to a gene: 8. In DNA form, the CDR3 reads TGTGCCAGCTCACCAGAGGGGACTAGCGGGAGATGGTATGAGCAGTTCTTC. Protein: CASSPEGTSGRWYEQFF.

This sequence joins TRBV7-8 and TRBJ1-1; D is unclear. The germline V gene has CDR1 SGHVS and CDR2 FQNEAQ. The CDR3 covers 13 residues. Trimming took 0 bases from V and 8 from J, leaving 10 bases between them. CDR3 nucleotides: TGTGCCAGCAGCTTAGCGTCCGGGAGGGAAGCTTTCTTT. Amino acids: CASSLASGREAFF.

This chain connects TRBV2 to TRBJ2-1; D is unclear. V shed 8 bases and J shed 8 bases, with 10 bases lying between them. This CDR3 is built from 11 residues. Per the germline V gene, CDR1 is SNHLY and CDR2 is FYNNEI. CDR3 bases: TGTGCCAGCGCCCGCGACTATGAGCAGTTCTTC. Amino acid sequence: CASARDYEQFF.

The chain joins TRBV7-8 to TRBJ1-1, with D hard to call. The length of the CDR3 is 13 residues. V shed 1 base and J shed 7 bases, with 10 bases lying between them. Per germline, CDR1 SGHVS and CDR2 FQNEAQ. The DNA for the CDR3 is TGTGCCAGCAGCTTAGGTGTCCAAGGTGAAGCTTTCTTT. Protein sequence: CASSLGVQGEAFF.

A remark on this clone: The junction departs from the called germline gene at one end, perhaps through a read error. This chain connects TRBV3-1 (or the pseudogene TRBV3-2) to TRBJ1-1, with D perhaps matching TRBD1 (5 bases). This CDR3 has 13 amino acids. CDR1 and CDR2 (germline): LGHDT, YNNKEL (reference sequence). The CDR3: CASTQGVNTEAFF. CDR3 DNA: TGTGCCAGCACCCAAGGGGTGAACACTGAAGCTTTCTTT.

This chain joins TRBV2 and TRBJ2-1; 10 bases align to TRBD2. This CDR3 has 16 amino acids. Per germline, CDR1 SNHLY and CDR2 FYNNEI. J was trimmed by 8 bases and V by 2 bases; bases with no gene match: 9. The CDR3 is CASSEWLSGRPYEQFF. The CDR3 DNA follows: TGTGCCAGCAGTGAATGGCTTAGCGGGAGGCCGTATGAGCAGTTCTTC.

This chain uses TRBV6-2 or TRBV6-3 with TRBJ2-5; the match to TRBD2 covers 7 bases. CDR1 is MNHEY and CDR2 is SVGEGT in the germline V gene. Trimming at V came to 4 bases and at J to 2 bases, leaving 4 bases not matched to a gene. The CDR3 has 14 residues. The CDR3, as DNA: TGTGCCAGCAGTTCCGCGGGAGATCAAGAGACCCAGTACTTC. Its protein is CASSSAGDQETQYF.

The chain joins TRBV7-9 to TRBJ2-5; unclear D gene. Trimming removed 3 bases from V and 5 bases from J, with 13 bases in between. The CDR3 consists of 14 residues. Germline CDR1 reads SEHNR; CDR2 reads FQNEAQ (reference sequence). CDR3 protein: CASSFAGSGETQYF. Written as DNA, the CDR3 is TGTGCCAGCAGCTTCGCTGGGTCCGGGGAGACCCAGTACTTC.

The V call is TRBV9, the J call TRBJ2-1, with 7 bases matching TRBD2. CDR1 SGDLS and CDR2 YYNGEE come from the germline V gene. The CDR3 consists of 14 residues. The V segment lost 0 bases and the J segment 12 bases; nucleotides outside the gene matches: 9. The CDR3 DNA follows: TGTGCCAGCAGCGTAGGTGTGGGGGGGACCCGGCAGTTCTTC. Translation gives CASSVGVGGTRQFF.

The chain employs TRBV27 and TRBJ2-7; D may be TRBD1 or TRBD2 (5 bases each). Germline assignment: CDR1 MNHEY and CDR2 SMNVEV (reference sequence). CDR3 length: 13 residues. V lost 3 bases and J lost 3, with 9 bases in between. CDR3 amino acids: CASSLGPSYEQYF. DNA of the CDR3: TGTGCCAGCAGTTTGGGACCGAGCTACGAGCAGTACTTC.

The table lists this clone with a count of one. The chain uses TRBV19 and TRBJ2-2; 11 bases fit TRBD1. The CDR3 loop spans 16 amino acids. V gave up 6 bases and J gave up 7 bases; unmatched junction bases: 10. The germline CDR1 and CDR2 sequences are LNHDA and SQIVND (reference sequence). CDR3 protein: CASRPGQGAGVGELFF. The CDR3 DNA reads as TGTGCCAGTAGGCCCGGACAGGGGGCGGGAGTCGGGGAGCTGTTTTTT.

V and J are TRBV20-1 and TRBJ1-3; D gene ambiguous. Germline CDR1 DFQATT, CDR2 SNEGSKA (reference sequence). The CDR3 consists of 12 residues. Deletions cut 3 bases from V and 4 bases from J, with 7 bases between. CDR3 DNA: TGCAGTGCTAGTAGCAGAGGAAACACCATATATTTT. Its translation is CSASSRGNTIYF.

This clone was observed a few times. V usage is TRBV29-1 and J usage is TRBJ2-7; D unclear. The CDR3 extends over 12 amino acids. Germline CDR1 is SQVTM and CDR2 is ANQGSEA. V was shortened by 4 bases and J by 7 bases, with 14 bases between the two germline ends. CDR3 residues: CSVALGLGEQYF. In DNA, the CDR3 is TGCAGCGTTGCGCTCGGGCTAGGAGAGCAGTACTTC.

V is TRBV19 and J is TRBJ1-2; TRBD1 matches at 7 bases. Per germline, CDR1 LNHDA and CDR2 SQIVND (reference sequence). The V and J ends lost 5 bases and 4 bases, in that order; junction bases with no gene match: 7. CDR3 length: 14 amino acids. The CDR3 protein is CASSPTGDGYGYTF. The CDR3 DNA sequence: TGTGCCAGTAGTCCTACAGGGGACGGCTATGGCTACACCTTC.

This clone was seen a few times. The J gene is TRBJ1-1, the V gene TRBV15, with 7 nucleotides matching TRBD1. Germline values: CDR1 LNHNV, CDR2 YYDKDF (reference sequence). The length of the CDR3 is 14 residues. The ends lost 0 bases at V and 6 bases at J; junction bases unmatched: 4. This chain's CDR3 is CATSRDRGGSEAFF. CDR3 sequence (DNA): TGTGCCACCAGCAGAGATAGAGGGGGCTCTGAAGCTTTCTTT.

The V gene is TRBV9, the J gene TRBJ2-4, with a possible D match to TRBD2 (6 bases). This CDR3 region has 14 residues. Trimming pared 0 bases from V and 9 bases from J, leaving 13 bases between. Germline CDR1 reads SGDLS; CDR2 reads YYNGEE. CDR3 nucleotides: TGTGCCAGCAGCGTAGGTCCGGGAGAGGCCATTCAGTACTTC. Protein sequence: CASSVGPGEAIQYF. Together with reference TRBV9 and TRBJ2-4, the CDR3 gives the full variable domain: DSGVTQTPKHLITATGQRVTLRCSPRSGDLSVYWYQQSLDQGLQFLIQYYNGEERAKGNILERFSAQQFPDLHSELNLSSLELGDSALYFCASSVGPGEAIQYFGAGTRLSVL.

The DNA of the CDR3 is TGTGCCAGCAGTGGGAGCTGGGACAAGAGTTCACCCCTCCACTTT. Translating it yields CASSGSWDKSSPLHF. V and J are TRBV6-4 and TRBJ1-6, with D possibly TRBD1 on 6 matching bases. The CDR3 has 15 residues. Germline lookup yields CDR1 MRHNA and CDR2 SNTAGT. V lost 4 bases, J lost 9 bases, and 16 bases lay in between.

This sequence joins TRBV19 and TRBJ1-2; perhaps TRBD1 as D (6 bases). Trimming took off 6 bases at V and 0 bases at J, with 14 bases between the two ends. The CDR3 loop spans 15 amino acids. CDR1 LNHDA and CDR2 SQIVND come from the germline V gene (reference sequence). The CDR3 region has the DNA TGTGCCAGTAGCGCGGGGGGGCTGCCTAACTATGGCTACACCTTC. It is translated as CASSAGGLPNYGYTF.

V and J are TRBV7-2 and TRBJ1-2, with D hard to call. CDR1 is SGHTA and CDR2 is FQGNSA in the germline V gene. Trimming stripped 5 bases from V and 0 bases from J, with 16 bases between. There are 16 residues in the CDR3. CDR3 sequence: CASSPNWGTSNYGYTF. The CDR3 coding sequence is TGTGCCAGCAGCCCAAACTGGGGTACCTCTAACTATGGCTACACCTTC.